This TCR beta chain originates from a study of blood T cell repertoires in COVID-19. Study summary: Researchers got acute and convalescent COVID-19 samples from the United States, Italy and Spain.

This clone appeared once. Generated by immunoSEQ multiplex PCR, the TCRdb table keeps only in-frame clones and is missing some. The sample lists roughly 200,000 clones, about 81% seen once, with 12% in the top ten. CDR3 length equals 14 residues. The junction had 8 bases not matched to a gene; V was cut back by 5 bases and J by 6 bases. CDR1 is SGHTA, CDR2 FQGNSA, per germline. This chain uses TRBV7-2 with TRBJ2-7; 9 positions match TRBD1. The source material was peripheral blood. This TCR was sampled from a woman aged 80 or over with COVID-19, enrolled during active disease. CDR3 region: CASSPDRGDVEQYF. In DNA, the CDR3 is TGTGCCAGCAGCCCGGACAGGGGCGACGTCGAGCAGTACTTC.